These T cell receptor beta chains were read from a single sample in a study of T cell changes during pregnancy in multiple sclerosis. Here immunoSEQ multiplex PCR was the method, and the copy in TCRdb shows in-frame clones only, minus some. The repertoire has 85,000 to 100,000 clones, approximately 92% of them found once; the top ten carry 2.6%. The sequences come from peripheral blood, collected in the first trimester of pregnancy. The receptors were gathered from a female donor with multiple sclerosis, enrolled in a pregnancy study. CDR3s include the opening cysteine and the closing phenylalanine or tryptophan. The order of the fields is D gene, J gene, V gene, clone size, CDR3 protein, CDR3 DNA. The D gene is left open where the match is weak. Some rows mark clone size as missing; the rest say once, few, many or name a class of expanded clone.

d_gene: TRBD1
j_gene: TRBJ2-5
v_gene: TRBV19
abundance: -
CDR3aa: CASDQGAGETQYF
CDR3nt: TGTGCCAGTGACCAGGGGGCAGGAGAGACCCAGTACTTC

d_gene: TRBD2
j_gene: TRBJ2-5
v_gene: TRBV14
abundance: -
CDR3aa: CASSRAGASVTQYF
CDR3nt: TGTGCCAGCAGCCGAGCGGGAGCATCAGTGACCCAGTACTTC

d_gene: -
j_gene: TRBJ2-3
v_gene: TRBV25-1
abundance: -
CDR3aa: CASSLGSASTDTQYF
CDR3nt: TGTGCCAGCAGCCTCGGTAGCGCTAGCACAGATACGCAGTATTTT

d_gene: TRBD2
j_gene: TRBJ2-5
v_gene: TRBV19
abundance: -
CDR3aa: CASSEGLASSWTQYF
CDR3nt: TGTGCCAGTAGCGAAGGACTAGCGTCCAGTTGGACCCAGTACTTC

d_gene: TRBD2
j_gene: TRBJ2-7
v_gene: TRBV29-1
abundance: once
CDR3aa: CSVEGTSGRGSYEQYF
CDR3nt: TGCAGCGTTGAAGGGACTAGCGGGAGGGGATCCTACGAGCAGTACTTC

d_gene: -
j_gene: TRBJ2-2
v_gene: TRBV6-1
abundance: -
CDR3aa: CASSATPAGELFF
CDR3nt: TGTGCCAGCAGTGCCACTCCCGCCGGGGAGCTGTTTTTT

d_gene: TRBD1
j_gene: TRBJ2-7
v_gene: TRBV28
abundance: -
CDR3aa: CASSEGKLGTVEEQYF
CDR3nt: TGTGCCAGCAGCGAGGGGAAACTCGGGACAGTGGAAGAGCAGTACTTC

d_gene: -
j_gene: TRBJ2-1
v_gene: TRBV28
abundance: -
CDR3aa: CASRRGEQFF
CDR3nt: TGTGCCAGCCGTCGGGGTGAGCAGTTCTTC

d_gene: -
j_gene: TRBJ1-3
v_gene: TRBV19
abundance: -
CDR3aa: CASSMDSSGGNTIYF
CDR3nt: TGTGCCAGTAGTATGGACAGCTCTGGGGGAAACACCATATATTTT

d_gene: -
j_gene: TRBJ2-3
v_gene: TRBV11-1
abundance: -
CDR3aa: CASSSEWTSTDTQYF
CDR3nt: TGTGCCAGCAGCTCAGAATGGACTAGCACAGATACGCAGTATTTT

d_gene: TRBD2
j_gene: TRBJ2-1
v_gene: TRBV6-4
abundance: -
CDR3aa: CASSAMAGDYNEQFF
CDR3nt: TGTGCCAGCAGTGCCATGGCGGGGGACTACAATGAGCAGTTCTTC

d_gene: TRBD2
j_gene: TRBJ2-2
v_gene: TRBV28
abundance: -
CDR3aa: CASSFALAGSNTGELFF
CDR3nt: TGTGCCAGCAGTTTTGCCCTAGCGGGTTCGAACACCGGGGAGCTGTTTTTT

d_gene: -
j_gene: TRBJ2-7
v_gene: TRBV6-6
abundance: once
CDR3aa: CASSPSAGYEQYF
CDR3nt: TGTGCCAGCAGCCCCAGTGCGGGCTACGAGCAGTACTTC

d_gene: -
j_gene: TRBJ2-2
v_gene: TRBV6-1
abundance: -
CDR3aa: CASSAMAGNTGELFF
CDR3nt: TGTGCCAGCAGTGCCATGGCAGGGAACACCGGGGAGCTGTTTTTT

d_gene: TRBD2
j_gene: TRBJ2-7
v_gene: TRBV6-6
abundance: -
CDR3aa: CASSRLAGVYEQYF
CDR3nt: TGTGCCAGCAGCCGACTAGCGGGAGTCTACGAGCAGTACTTC

d_gene: TRBD1
j_gene: TRBJ2-1
v_gene: TRBV9
abundance: -
CDR3aa: CASSVGMTGGSNEQFF
CDR3nt: TGTGCCAGCAGCGTAGGGATGACAGGGGGGTCCAATGAGCAGTTCTTC

d_gene: -
j_gene: TRBJ2-7
v_gene: TRBV4-3
abundance: once
CDR3aa: CASSQDLGSYEQYF
CDR3nt: TGCGCCAGCAGCCAAGATCTGGGGAGCTACGAGCAGTACTTC

d_gene: -
j_gene: TRBJ2-1
v_gene: TRBV5-1
abundance: -
CDR3aa: CASRTEPGDNEQFF
CDR3nt: TGCGCCAGCAGGACGGAGCCGGGGGACAATGAGCAGTTCTTC

d_gene: -
j_gene: TRBJ1-2
v_gene: TRBV9
abundance: -
CDR3aa: CASTLGAREANYGYTF
CDR3nt: TGTGCCAGCACCCTGGGGGCCAGGGAAGCTAACTATGGCTACACCTTC

d_gene: -
j_gene: TRBJ2-1
v_gene: TRBV2
abundance: -
CDR3aa: CASRLAPLEQFF
CDR3nt: TGTGCCAGCAGGCTAGCCCCCCTGGAGCAGTTCTTC

d_gene: -
j_gene: TRBJ2-2
v_gene: TRBV4-2
abundance: -
CDR3aa: CASSQGNRASTGELFF
CDR3nt: TGTGCCAGCAGCCAAGGGAACAGAGCCTCCACCGGGGAGCTGTTTTTT

d_gene: -
j_gene: TRBJ2-2
v_gene: TRBV5-1
abundance: -
CDR3aa: CASSLARGVNTGELFF
CDR3nt: TGCGCCAGCAGCTTGGCCAGGGGAGTGAACACCGGGGAGCTGTTTTTT

d_gene: -
j_gene: TRBJ2-7
v_gene: TRBV2
abundance: once
CDR3aa: CASSDGQGGPQRLGPYEQYF
CDR3nt: TGTGCCAGCAGTGACGGGCAGGGGGGCCCCCAGAGACTGGGTCCCTACGAGCAGTACTTC

d_gene: -
j_gene: TRBJ2-7
v_gene: TRBV2
abundance: -
CDR3aa: CASSDAQAPLFDEQYF
CDR3nt: TGTGCCAGCAGTGACGCCCAGGCCCCCCTTTTCGACGAGCAGTACTTC

d_gene: -
j_gene: TRBJ1-4
v_gene: TRBV5-4
abundance: -
CDR3aa: CASSFRRNEKLFF
CDR3nt: TGTGCCAGCAGCTTCAGGCGAAATGAAAAACTGTTTTTT

d_gene: TRBD2
j_gene: TRBJ2-1
v_gene: TRBV27
abundance: -
CDR3aa: CASSLVGTSGPNEQFF
CDR3nt: TGTGCCAGCAGTTTAGTTGGGACTAGCGGTCCCAATGAGCAGTTCTTC

d_gene: TRBD2
j_gene: TRBJ2-7
v_gene: TRBV5-4
abundance: -
CDR3aa: CASSASTSGYSYEQYF
CDR3nt: TGTGCCAGCAGCGCGTCGACTAGCGGTTACTCCTACGAGCAGTACTTC

d_gene: -
j_gene: TRBJ1-1
v_gene: TRBV28
abundance: many
CDR3aa: CASSLLQGEAFF
CDR3nt: TGTGCCAGCAGTTTATTACAGGGTGAAGCTTTCTTT

d_gene: -
j_gene: TRBJ1-1
v_gene: TRBV5-1
abundance: -
CDR3aa: CASSLLGATEAFF
CDR3nt: TGCGCCAGCAGCTTGCTAGGGGCCACTGAAGCTTTCTTT

d_gene: -
j_gene: TRBJ2-7
v_gene: TRBV5-1
abundance: -
CDR3aa: CASSLVGQSKQYF
CDR3nt: TGCGCCAGCAGCTTAGTGGGACAATCTAAGCAGTACTTC

d_gene: -
j_gene: TRBJ2-2
v_gene: TRBV18
abundance: -
CDR3aa: CASSADLLTGELFF
CDR3nt: TGTGCCAGCTCAGCCGACTTGCTCACCGGGGAGCTGTTTTTT

d_gene: -
j_gene: TRBJ2-7
v_gene: TRBV30
abundance: -
CDR3aa: CALWGQGTYEQYF
CDR3nt: TGTGCCCTGTGGGGACAAGGCACCTACGAGCAGTACTTC

d_gene: -
j_gene: TRBJ1-2
v_gene: TRBV9
abundance: once
CDR3aa: CASSAPRTQVKTNYGYTF
CDR3nt: TGTGCCAGCAGCGCGCCGAGAACTCAGGTAAAAACTAACTATGGCTACACCTTC

d_gene: TRBD2
j_gene: TRBJ2-3
v_gene: TRBV5-4
abundance: -
CDR3aa: CASSLLSGRNADTQYF
CDR3nt: TGTGCCAGCAGCTTGTTAAGCGGGAGGAATGCAGATACGCAGTATTTT

d_gene: -
j_gene: TRBJ2-7
v_gene: TRBV18
abundance: -
CDR3aa: CASSRTETYEQYF
CDR3nt: TGTGCCAGCTCACGGACAGAAACCTACGAGCAGTACTTC

d_gene: -
j_gene: TRBJ2-7
v_gene: TRBV4-1
abundance: -
CDR3aa: CASSQEGGRVVEQYF
CDR3nt: TGCGCCAGCAGCCAAGAAGGCGGCAGGGTTGTCGAGCAGTACTTC

d_gene: -
j_gene: TRBJ1-1
v_gene: TRBV19
abundance: -
CDR3aa: CASSIDGGMNTEAFF
CDR3nt: TGTGCCAGTAGTATAGATGGCGGGATGAACACTGAAGCTTTCTTT

d_gene: -
j_gene: TRBJ2-7
v_gene: TRBV30
abundance: -
CDR3aa: CAWSPGGSEQYF
CDR3nt: TGTGCCTGGAGTCCGGGGGGCTCGGAGCAGTACTTC

d_gene: TRBD1
j_gene: TRBJ1-4
v_gene: TRBV11-2
abundance: -
CDR3aa: CASSSQGGFEKLFF
CDR3nt: TGTGCCAGCAGCTCCCAAGGGGGCTTCGAAAAACTGTTTTTT

d_gene: -
j_gene: TRBJ1-1
v_gene: TRBV7-3
abundance: -
CDR3aa: CASSLTGNTEAFF
CDR3nt: TGTGCCAGCAGCTTAACCGGGAACACTGAAGCTTTCTTT